Listed here is a single TCR beta chain. V gave up 1 base and J gave up 7 bases, with 16 bases separating them. There are 15 residues in the CDR3. CDR1 and CDR2 (germline): SGHVS, FQNEAQ. The sample is drawn from a study of blood T cell repertoires in COVID-19. About the study: Acute and convalescent COVID-19 specimens originated in the United States, Italy and Spain. From T cells, B-cell-depleted T cells, or PBMCs came the material, which was cDNA or gDNA.

As handled by the study authors: Nucleated cell counts were estimated from reference gene primer amplification. Sequencing was performed with immunoSEQ multiplex PCR; in TCRdb, only in-frame clones are kept and a portion is missing. V and J calls and clone size follow that table, whereas D and trimming were derived from the DNA. The sample lists some 150,000 clones, roughly 80% seen once, with approximately 5.8% in the top ten. The sequence derives from a human donor in a cohort sampled during active COVID-19. The J gene is TRBJ1-2, the V gene TRBV7-8; a possible D gene is TRBD1 (6 bases). The sequenced sample was peripheral blood. CDR3 in DNA: TGTGCCAGCAGCTTAGTCCTCACAGGGAGCGGTGGCTACACCTTC. Its translation: CASSLVLTGSGGYTF.